This T cell receptor (beta chain) was retrieved from a study of T cell repertoires in cytomegalovirus infection. Turning to the study itself: Public TCR beta signatures provided an indication of both CMV infection and a matching HLA type.

TCRdb ran MiXCR on the reads and lists one entry per CDR3 protein. The table has about a million distinct CDR3 sequences, approximately 31% seen once; the top ten hold 11% to 15%. Points from the study as a whole: Across the ex vivo response, the dominant clonotypes were HLA-C-restricted CMV-specific TCR beta clonotypes. Pooled public TCR beta family frequency picked out CMV carriers with the relevant HLA.

In the case of this clonotype: Its antigen is unknown.

The sample in question was cultured CD8+ T cells from PBMCs, obtained from culture after CMV antigen stimulation. The sequence was obtained from a human donor in good health (CMV status not recorded). Some clones in this sample may be carry-over from other donors' samples.

CDR3 in DNA: TGTGCCAGCAGTTCCTCCCCCGTGGAGCAGTTCTTC. It yields the protein CASSSSPVEQFF. The chain is built from TRBV27 and TRBJ2-1, with D unresolved. Germline CDR1 is MNHEY and CDR2 is SMNVEV (reference sequence). V was cut by 4 bases and J by 10 bases, with 11 bases left in between. CDR3 size: 12 residues.